Below are 3 T cell receptor beta chains sequenced from a single sample in a study of cytotoxic CD8 clonotypes in ibrutinib-treated CLL. This table comes from immunoSEQ multiplex PCR, and its TCRdb copy is limited to in-frame clones, with some not included. This sample has around 160,000 clones, with approximately 80% found just once. The source was PBMCs, collected after 12 months of ibrutinib treatment. Source of these receptors: a human donor with chronic lymphocytic leukemia.

The rearrangement links TRBV7-6 to TRBJ2-6; D might be TRBD1 (6 bases). CDR1 SGHVS and CDR2 FNYEAQ come from the germline V gene. V was pared by 2 bases and J by 3 bases, with 8 bases between. This CDR3 comprises 15 residues. The CDR3 bases are TGTGCCAGCAGCTTATGGGGGCTTGGGGCCAACGTCCTGACTTTC. Translating it yields CASSLWGLGANVLTF.

This chain connects TRBV15 to TRBJ2-1, with 9 bases identical to TRBD1. Germline-derived CDR1 and CDR2 are LNHNV and YYDKDF (reference sequence). V lost 3 bases to trimming and J lost 1 base; unmatched junction nucleotides: 7. The CDR3 sequence is 17 residues long. CDR3 DNA: TGTGCCACCAGCAGGGCAACAGGGGGCACGTCCTACAATGAGCAGTTCTTC. It yields the protein CATSRATGGTSYNEQFF.

This chain joins TRBV28 and TRBJ2-7; D might be TRBD1 (6 bases). Germline V gives CDR1 MDHEN, CDR2 SYDVKM. The length of the CDR3 is 13 residues. With 7 bases removed from V and 4 bases from J, the gap between germline ends came to 14 bases. DNA for the CDR3: TGTGCCAGCAATCCGGGACAAATGTACGAGCAGTACTTC. Translation: CASNPGQMYEQYF.